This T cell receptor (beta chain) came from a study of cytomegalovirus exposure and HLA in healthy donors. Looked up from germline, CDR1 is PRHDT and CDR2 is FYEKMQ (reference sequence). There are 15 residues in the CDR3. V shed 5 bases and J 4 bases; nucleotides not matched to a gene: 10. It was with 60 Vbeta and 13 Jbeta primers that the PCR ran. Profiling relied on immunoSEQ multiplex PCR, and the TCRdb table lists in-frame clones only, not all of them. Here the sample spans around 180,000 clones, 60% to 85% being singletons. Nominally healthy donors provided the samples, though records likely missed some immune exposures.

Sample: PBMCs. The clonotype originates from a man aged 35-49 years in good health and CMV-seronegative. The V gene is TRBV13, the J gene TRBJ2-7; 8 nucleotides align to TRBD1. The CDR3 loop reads CASSPLGTGGYEQYF. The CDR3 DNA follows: TGTGCCAGCAGCCCTCTCGGTACAGGGGGGTACGAGCAGTACTTC.